These T cell receptor beta chains were read from a single sample in a study of blood T cells in healthy people across ages. In TCRdb, the 5' RACE reads were re-called with MiXCR into one record per CDR3 protein. This table holds 630,000 or so distinct CDR3 sequences, roughly 32% found once. The sample taken for sequencing was blood. These receptors were obtained from an elderly woman in good health. The CDR3 runs from the conserved cysteine through the conserved F or W. A D gene is named only where the DNA matches it firmly. Clone size, where shown, is once, few, many, or a class for clones that have expanded.

V gene,D gene,clone size,CDR3 protein
TRBV7-8,.,.,CASRGGRGYVETQYF
TRBV11-2,TRBD1,.,CASSVGQGATDTQYF
TRBV20-1,TRBD1,many,CSARGAAGGSYGYTF
TRBV15,.,.,CATSRDGAREPGENEQFF
TRBV7-8,.,.,CASSLVMGPMGGVNEKLFF
TRBV6-1,.,many,CASSETPLIGYTF
TRBV2,TRBD1,.,CASSEAWTGRGYTF
TRBV27,.,.,CASSLFRANTGELFF
TRBV7-6,.,many,CASSSRDYNEQFF
TRBV6-2/TRBV6-3,.,few,CASSLRREAAGELFF
TRBV9,TRBD2,.,CASSAGSGGASDTQYF
TRBV5-1,.,once,CASSLTGNKNIQYF
TRBV20-1,.,many,CSALRKNYGYTF
TRBV6-2/TRBV6-3,TRBD1,many,CASSPWTGNTEAFF
TRBV7-9,.,once,CASTPGGRGYTF
TRBV4-1,TRBD2,.,CASSQGPSGRAEGVEQYF
TRBV21-1,.,many,CASSKWGGRGTSYEQYF
TRBV30,TRBD2,few,CAGHLGRGSNEQFF
TRBV20-1,TRBD1,once,CSARTGQGERYF